The 29 T cell receptor beta chains below come from one sample, sequenced in a study of identical twins. From the 5' RACE reads, TCRdb called clonotypes with MiXCR, one entry per CDR3 protein. The sample gives 690,000 or so distinct CDR3 sequences, around 8.6% of which show up once; approximately 0.96% is in the top ten. The sample was also linked to a second study, of yellow fever vaccine responses in identical twins.

The sequenced sample was PBMCs. The receptors shown here come from a woman in her late teens or twenties in good health.

This clonotype was observed a few times. The chain uses TRBV18 and TRBJ2-3; TRBD2 aligns across 7 bases. The CDR3 loop spans 15 amino acids. Germline CDR1 is KGHSH and CDR2 is LQKENI. Trimming cost V 3 bases and J 4 bases; bases outside gene matches: 7. The CDR3 is CASSPKAGEADTQYF. The CDR3 DNA follows: TGTGCCAGCTCACCTAAGGCGGGGGAGGCAGATACGCAGTATTTT.

This clonotype has ten or more counts. The chain is built from TRBV7-6 and TRBJ2-1; possibly TRBD2 for D (6 bases). Germline loops: CDR1 SGHVS, CDR2 FNYEAQ. The CDR3 contains 16 residues. V dropped 3 bases and J dropped 4 bases, with 16 bases sitting between them. Written as DNA, the CDR3 is TGTGCCAGCAGCTTCAGGAGGGCGGCCCCTTACAATGAGCAGTTCTTC. This encodes CASSFRRAAPYNEQFF.

This clonotype was detected only a few times. This CDR3 reads CASSRALRLYNEQFF. For the CDR3, the DNA is TGTGCCAGCAGCCGGGCTTTGCGGCTCTACAATGAGCAGTTCTTC. The V and J genes are TRBV3-1 and TRBJ2-1, with unresolved D. The CDR3 has 15 residues. Trimming left V 4 bases short and J 3 bases short, with 13 bases between. Germline assignment: CDR1 LGHDT and CDR2 YNNKEL (reference sequence).

The chain uses TRBV28 and TRBJ2-7; TRBD1 or TRBD2 may be the D gene (6 bases each). CDR3 length equals 15 residues. The germline V and J ends were trimmed by 2 bases and 6 bases, with 17 bases remaining between them. Per germline, CDR1 MDHEN and CDR2 SYDVKM. The CDR3 bases are TGTGCCAGCAGTTTAACCCCCGGGGGCGTGAGCGAGCAGTACTTC. It codes for CASSLTPGGVSEQYF. Complete variable domain (other parts from reference TRBV28 and TRBJ2-7): DVKVTQSSRYLVKRTGEKVFLECVQDMDHENMFWYRQDPGLGLRLIYFSYDVKMKEKGDIPEGYSVSREKKERFSLILESASTNQTSMYLCASSLTPGGVSEQYFGPGTRLTVT.

This clonotype came up a few times. V is TRBV11-1 and J is TRBJ2-1, with TRBD2 matching over 9 bases. Germline loops: CDR1 SGHAT, CDR2 FQDESV (reference sequence). This CDR3 is 14 amino acids long. V gave up 5 bases and J gave up 5 bases; unmatched junction bases: 4. CDR3 sequence (DNA): TGTGCCAGCAGCGAGGGACTAGCCGACAATGAGCAGTTCTTC. Its protein is CASSEGLADNEQFF. Full variable domain (missing parts from reference TRBV11-1 and TRBJ2-1): EAEVAQSPRYKITEKSQAVAFWCDPISGHATLYWYRQILGQGPELLVQFQDESVVDDSQLPKDRFSAERLKGVDSTLKIQPAELGDSAMYLCASSEGLADNEQFFGPGTRLTVL.

This clonotype came up a few times. The rearrangement joins TRBV20-1 to TRBJ2-2, with D tentatively TRBD1 (6 bases). V gave up 4 bases and J gave up 7 bases, with 10 bases separating them. CDR1 DFQATT and CDR2 SNEGSKA come from the germline V gene (reference sequence). The CDR3 extends over 12 amino acids. The CDR3 spells CSANREIGELFF. CDR3 sequence (DNA): TGCAGTGCTAACAGGGAGATCGGGGAGCTGTTTTTT.

This rearrangement joins TRBV6-2 or TRBV6-3 to TRBJ2-2, with 9 bases aligning to TRBD2. The CDR3 covers 17 residues. After removal of 4 bases from V and 6 bases from J, the junction contained 12 bases not matched to a gene. CDR1 is MNHEY, CDR2 SVGEGT, per germline. Here the CDR3 DNA reads TGTGCCAGCAGTTTACAACTAGCGGGTTATTGGCCCGGGGAGCTGTTTTTT. This codes for CASSLQLAGYWPGELFF.

On this clonotype: Given a much more abundant clone one base away, this may be a read error. The chain has TRBV12-3 or TRBV12-4 and TRBJ2-7; D is perhaps TRBD2 (6 bases). The CDR3 extends over 16 amino acids. In nucleotides, the CDR3 is TGTGCCTGCAGTCATTCGGGATACGGGGGCTCCTACGAGCAGTACTTC. Protein sequence: CACSHSGYGGSYEQYF.

This clonotype has a count of ten or more. This chain uses TRBV7-2 with TRBJ2-1; no reliable D call. The V gene lost 2 bases and the J gene lost 7 bases, with 12 bases spanning the gap. Germline loops: CDR1 SGHTA, CDR2 FQGNSA. The CDR3 loop spans 14 amino acids. The DNA of the CDR3 is TGTGCCAGCAGCTTAATTGTAGGTGGTAATGAGCAGTTCTTC. It yields the protein CASSLIVGGNEQFF.

The table lists this clonotype with a few counts. This rearrangement joins TRBV12-3 or TRBV12-4 to TRBJ1-1; possibly TRBD1 for D (5 bases). The CDR3 is 14 amino acids. V lost 6 bases, J lost 1 base, and 12 bases lay in between. CDR3 in amino acids: CASSHGASNTEAFF. CDR3 DNA sequence: TGTGCCAGCAGCCATGGGGCATCGAACACTGAAGCTTTCTTT.

This clonotype was recorded at least ten times. This rearrangement joins TRBV15 to TRBJ2-1; a weak D match, TRBD2 (7 bases). The CDR3 extends over 15 amino acids. Trimming removed 9 bases from V and 7 bases from J, with 22 bases in between. Germline CDR1 reads LNHNV; CDR2 reads YYDKDF (reference sequence). Written as DNA, the CDR3 is TGTGCCACTCAAACCAGAAGCGGGACAATAAATGAGCAGTTCTTC. Residues: CATQTRSGTINEQFF.

This chain connects TRBV6-5 to TRBJ2-7; perhaps TRBD2 as D (5 bases). This CDR3 region has 12 residues. Trimming cost V 6 bases and J 6 bases, with 12 bases left between them. Germline V gene lookup returns CDR1 MNHEY and CDR2 SVGAGI. As DNA, the CDR3 is TGTGCCAGCAGACGAGGGATTCGCGAGCAGTACTTC. It specifies CASRRGIREQYF.

This clonotype was counted many times. The rearrangement links TRBV2 to TRBJ2-5; D remains unclear. This CDR3 region has 15 residues. CDR1 is SNHLY and CDR2 is FYNNEI in the germline V gene. The germline V and J ends were trimmed by 0 bases and 3 bases, with 11 bases remaining between them. The CDR3 reads CASSEADVGKETQYF. DNA of the CDR3: TGTGCCAGCAGTGAAGCGGATGTCGGTAAAGAGACCCAGTACTTC.

This rearrangement joins TRBV18 to TRBJ1-3, with D perhaps matching TRBD1 (6 bases). Per the germline V gene, CDR1 is KGHSH and CDR2 is LQKENI. The CDR3 consists of 16 residues. The germline V and J ends were trimmed by 3 bases and 3 bases, with 15 bases remaining between them. The CDR3 here is CASSPPGTKVGNTIYF. The CDR3 DNA reads TGTGCCAGCTCACCGCCCGGGACAAAAGTTGGAAACACCATATATTTT.

This chain joins TRBV7-6 and TRBJ2-5; 8 bases map to TRBD2. There are 20 residues in the CDR3. CDR1 SGHVS and CDR2 FNYEAQ come from the germline V gene. Trimming removed 2 bases from V and 5 bases from J; junction bases left unmatched: 22. The chain's CDR3 is CASSLRAKHYAGGHEETQYF. The CDR3 DNA is TGTGCCAGCAGCTTAAGGGCGAAGCACTACGCGGGGGGCCACGAGGAGACCCAGTACTTC.

This chain uses TRBV29-1 with TRBJ2-1; D gene ambiguous. Germline V gives CDR1 SQVTM, CDR2 ANQGSEA. This CDR3 spans 14 amino acids. The V and J ends lost 5 bases and 0 bases respectively, with 11 bases between them. The CDR3 spells CSVLILASYNEQFF. The CDR3 nucleotides are TGCAGCGTTCTAATCCTGGCCTCCTACAATGAGCAGTTCTTC.

In its sample, this clonotype was seen many times. The rearrangement joins TRBV6-1 to TRBJ1-1; TRBD1 agrees at 8 bases. This CDR3 contains 15 residues. Germline CDR1 is MNHNS and CDR2 is SASEGT. Trimming cost V 0 bases and J 5 bases; bases outside gene matches: 5. This CDR3 reads CASSEANRGWTEAFF. CDR3 in DNA: TGTGCCAGCAGTGAAGCGAACAGGGGGTGGACTGAAGCTTTCTTT.

This clonotype was detected ten times or more. The chain uses TRBV7-2 and TRBJ2-1; D not certain. The CDR3 length is 11 residues. Trimming stripped 2 bases from V and 11 bases from J, with 7 bases between. The germline CDR1 and CDR2 sequences are SGHTA and FQGNSA. The CDR3 loop is CASSLSLKQFF. CDR3 nucleotides: TGTGCCAGCAGCTTATCTCTTAAGCAGTTCTTC.

The genes are TRBV14 and TRBJ2-1, with 9 bases identical to TRBD2. J was trimmed by 2 bases and V by 4 bases; bases with no gene match: 9. The length of the CDR3 is 17 residues. The germline gives CDR1 SGHDN, CDR2 FVKESK. CDR3 sequence reads: CASSLGLADPTYNEQFF. The CDR3 nucleotides are TGTGCCAGCAGCCTGGGACTAGCAGACCCTACCTACAATGAGCAGTTCTTC.

This clonotype was recorded a few times. The chain uses TRBV2 and TRBJ1-2; TRBD1 matches at 7 bases. Germline CDR1 reads SNHLY; CDR2 reads FYNNEI. The CDR3 is 14 amino acids. The ends lost 1 base at V and 5 bases at J; junction bases unmatched: 4. This CDR3 reads CASSEGAGGYGYTF. The CDR3 DNA reads as TGTGCCAGCAGTGAAGGGGCAGGGGGATATGGCTACACCTTC.

The chain employs TRBV20-1 and TRBJ2-3; weak D call: TRBD2 (7 bases). The germline V gene has CDR1 DFQATT and CDR2 SNEGSKA (reference sequence). This CDR3 contains 15 residues. The V end lost 3 bases, the J end lost 6 bases, and 19 bases lay between the germline ends. The CDR3 sequence is CSARFLGGPWDTQYF. The DNA of the CDR3 is TGCAGTGCTAGGTTTTTGGGGGGGCCGTGGGATACGCAGTATTTT.

This clonotype was counted at least ten times. The chain carries TRBV6-5 and TRBJ2-1, with D unresolved. This CDR3 has 15 residues. Germline V gene data show CDR1 as MNHEY and CDR2 as SVGAGI. V lost 3 bases to trimming and J lost 3 bases, with 12 bases between them. CDR3 loop: CASSYLAPFYNEQFF. The CDR3 nucleotides read TGTGCCAGCAGTTATCTGGCGCCGTTCTACAATGAGCAGTTCTTC.

The V call is TRBV4-1, the J call TRBJ2-5, with TRBD1 matching over 7 bases. Germline V gene sequence: CDR1 MGHRA, CDR2 YSYEKL. CDR3 size: 16 residues. With 2 bases clipped from V and 9 bases from J, the junction kept 15 bases outside the gene matches. The CDR3 region is CASSQRRGSPFAAQYF. CDR3 nucleotides: TGCGCCAGCAGCCAACGCAGGGGGTCCCCCTTTGCGGCCCAGTACTTC.

The rearrangement uses TRBV7-9 and TRBJ2-7; D unresolved. Trimming removed 5 bases at V and 5 bases at J, with 13 bases between. The CDR3 consists of 13 residues. Germline V gives CDR1 SEHNR, CDR2 FQNEAQ (reference sequence). Here the CDR3 reads CASSEESRHEQYF. The CDR3 DNA is TGTGCCAGCAGCGAAGAGAGTCGTCACGAGCAGTACTTC.

This clonotype appeared a few times. The CDR3 DNA sequence: TGTGCCAGCAGTTACTCGGGGGGAAGCTATGGCTACACCTTC. Protein: CASSYSGGSYGYTF. This chain connects TRBV6-2 or TRBV6-3 to TRBJ1-2, with D perhaps TRBD1 (5 bases). This CDR3 region has 14 residues. Between the trimmed V and J ends, which lost 0 bases and 4 bases, there was a span of 9 bases. CDR1 and CDR2 from the germline V gene are MNHEY and SVGEGT.

This clonotype was picked up a small number of times. The chain links TRBV11-2 to TRBJ1-6; TRBD1 agrees at 7 bases. Trimming cost V 4 bases and J 9 bases; bases outside gene matches: 12. Looked up from germline, CDR1 is SGHAT and CDR2 is FQNNGV. The CDR3 sequence is 16 residues long. CDR3 DNA sequence: TGTGCCAGCAGCTCAACCCTAGGGGGCCGGGGTTCACCCCTCCACTTT. Translated, it gives CASSSTLGGRGSPLHF.

With respect to this clonotype: Compared with germline, one end of the junction differs, possibly owing to a read error. The chain uses TRBV19 and TRBJ2-1, with TRBD2 identical over 14 bases. CDR3 length: 11 residues. CDR1 and CDR2 (germline): LNHDA, SQIVND (reference sequence). DNA for the CDR3: TGTGCCAGTGGGACTAGCGGGAGTCAGCTCTTC. Its translation is CASGTSGSQLF.

This clonotype was seen a few times. The chain recombines TRBV12-3 or TRBV12-4 with TRBJ1-1; no definite D call. V was trimmed by 6 bases and J by 0 bases, leaving 14 bases between them. CDR3 size: 15 residues. The DNA of the CDR3 is TGTGCCAGCAGGCCGGGTTTCGTGGTGAACACTGAAGCTTTCTTT. Its protein is CASRPGFVVNTEAFF.

This rearrangement joins TRBV23-1 to TRBJ2-1; D ambiguous. TRBV23-1 is placed among ORFs of uncertain function. The V gene lost 4 bases and the J gene lost 8 bases, with 24 bases spanning the gap. There are 17 residues in the CDR3. As DNA, the CDR3 is TGCGCCAGCAGTCGCGCGCCGGGTTGCCTTCAACTCTATGAGCAGTTCTTC. Amino acid sequence: CASSRAPGCLQLYEQFF.